This T cell receptor beta chain appears in the sequencing data of a study of tumor-infiltrating lymphocytes in localized non-small cell lung cancer. Turning to the study itself: Tumor tissue and non-adjacent uninvolved lung came from each patient.

Broader study findings: Not all patients were TCR sequenced, owing to tissue quantity. Tumor T-cell fraction was not associated with recurrence-free survival.

In the case of this clone: Its antigen remains unknown.

Sequencing was performed with immunoSEQ multiplex PCR; in TCRdb, only in-frame clones are kept and a portion is missing. The sample consists of around 16,000 clones, 73% of them appearing once. The CDR3 runs to 13 residues. CDR1 is MNHEY and CDR2 is SMNVEV in the germline V gene (reference sequence). Trimming took off 4 bases at V and 2 bases at J, with 9 bases between the two ends. The chain combines TRBV27 with TRBJ2-7; perhaps TRBD1 as D (5 bases). This receptor was obtained from a human donor with non-small cell lung cancer. Sequences were obtained from lung tumor tissue. The CDR3 reads CASSSLTAYEQYF. For the CDR3, the DNA is TGTGCCAGCAGTTCACTGACAGCCTACGAGCAGTACTTC.